This TCR beta chain came from a study of cytomegalovirus exposure and HLA in healthy donors. Notes on the study in general: The study put about 180 TCR beta chains on its list as cytomegalovirus-associated.

The PCR ran on 60 Vbeta and 13 Jbeta primers. Using immunoSEQ multiplex PCR, the repertoire was profiled, and TCRdb retains in-frame clones only, with some absent. The table lists around 300,000 clones, around nine tenths of them singletons, with roughly 2.3% in the top ten. As concerns this clone: The target antigen is unknown.

The CDR3 contains 12 residues. Per the germline V gene, CDR1 is SGDLS and CDR2 is YYNGEE. Trimming removed 3 bases from V and 3 bases from J, with 7 bases in between. Sequencing was performed on PBMCs. This receptor was obtained from a woman aged 18-35 years in good health and CMV-seronegative. This chain links TRBV9 with TRBJ2-7; D is perhaps TRBD1 (5 bases). The CDR3 region is CASSADNYEQYF. DNA of the CDR3: TGTGCCAGCAGCGCGGACAACTACGAGCAGTACTTC.